The present entry profiles one T cell receptor beta chain with its context. Its matching antigen is unknown. V was clipped by 1 base and J by 4 bases, with 16 bases between them. CDR3 length: 16 amino acids. CDR1 is LGHNA, CDR2 YSLEER, per germline. This sample was taken from a study of cytomegalovirus exposure and HLA in healthy donors. Findings and caveats of the study: For most TCR sequences rarity was the rule, although some public TCRs occurred in many donors. Differences between HLA loci emerged in a later analysis of TCR association rates, with DRB1 most and HLA-C fewest. In an earlier analysis, about 90% or about 30%: the productive usage of most TCR beta V segments.

The PCR made use of 60 Vbeta and 13 Jbeta primers. TCRdb's copy holds only in-frame clones and misses some; the assay was immunoSEQ multiplex PCR. Of about 110,000 clones listed, more than 60% are singletons. J is TRBJ1-1 and V is TRBV4-3; D ambiguous. This TCR was recovered from a man aged 25 to 40 in good health and CMV-seropositive. Source material: PBMCs. This CDR3 is CASSQAHLEGVTEAFF. As DNA, the CDR3 is TGCGCCAGCAGCCAAGCCCACCTGGAGGGCGTCACTGAAGCTTTCTTT.